The next 11 T cell receptor beta chains were all read from a single sample in a study of cytomegalovirus exposure and HLA in healthy donors. The PCR was carried out with 60 Vbeta primers and 13 Jbeta primers. Here immunoSEQ multiplex PCR was the method, and the copy in TCRdb shows in-frame clones only, minus some. Among some 190,000 clones listed, about 9% were seen once. Sequenced sample: PBMCs. These receptors originate from a woman in her twenties or thirties in good health and CMV-seropositive.

This clone has just a few counts. This chain links TRBV27 with TRBJ2-2, with D perhaps TRBD1 (5 bases). The CDR3 contains 16 residues. V gave up 6 bases and J gave up 5 bases, with 19 bases separating them. Germline V gene data show CDR1 as MNHEY and CDR2 as SMNVEV (reference sequence). In DNA, the CDR3 is TGTGCCAGCAGGCCTCACTGGGGCGCAGGGACCGGGGAGCTGTTTTTT. The encoded protein is CASRPHWGAGTGELFF.

There are a few counts of this clone. This chain uses TRBV2 with TRBJ1-1; possible D gene TRBD1, 6 bases. CDR1 is SNHLY and CDR2 is FYNNEI in the germline V gene. This CDR3 is 13 amino acids long. The CDR3 reads CASEGTFNTEAFF. The CDR3 nucleotides read TGTGCGTCCGAGGGGACATTTAACACTGAAGCTTTCTTT.

This clone was seen more than once but under ten times. The chain couples TRBV5-8 to TRBJ2-5; TRBD2 matches at 12 bases. J lost 5 bases, V lost 0 bases, and 8 bases had no gene match. CDR3 length: 17 residues. Germline V gene sequence: CDR1 SGHTS, CDR2 YDEGEE. CDR3 DNA sequence: TGTGCCAGCAGCTTGGTAGAGACTAGCGGGAGTGGGGAGACCCAGTACTTC. Protein: CASSLVETSGSGETQYF.

The rearrangement joins TRBV7-9 to TRBJ1-1; D is unclear. Germline CDR1 SEHNR, CDR2 FQNEAQ (reference sequence). The CDR3 is 13 amino acids. Trimming took 5 bases from V and 4 from J, leaving 11 bases between them. The CDR3 protein is CASSPYPGTEAFF. DNA for the CDR3: TGTGCCAGCAGCCCCTACCCCGGCACTGAAGCTTTCTTT.

V gene TRBV18 combines with J gene TRBJ1-1; no reliable D call. Deletions cut 5 bases from V and 0 bases from J, with 4 bases between. Per germline, CDR1 KGHSH and CDR2 LQKENI. The CDR3 extends over 12 amino acids. The CDR3 nucleotides read TGTGCCAGCTCAATTATGAACACTGAAGCTTTCTTT. Translation: CASSIMNTEAFF.

This clone was seen only a few times. The chain recombines TRBV7-9 with TRBJ2-7; 13 nucleotides match TRBD2. The length of the CDR3 is 17 residues. V shed 5 bases, J shed 4 bases, and the junction held 11 bases outside the gene matches. Looked up from germline, CDR1 is SEHNR and CDR2 is FQNEAQ (reference sequence). CDR3 nucleotides: TGTGCCAGCAGCCGTCCCGGGACTAGCGGGAAAGGGTACGAGCAGTACTTC. This encodes CASSRPGTSGKGYEQYF.

This clone was detected only a few times. The chain recombines TRBV5-6 with TRBJ2-2, with TRBD2 matching 11 bases. Germline values: CDR1 SGHDT, CDR2 YYEEEE. The CDR3 totals 16 residues. V dropped 2 bases and J dropped 9; count of bases not matched to a gene: 9. This CDR3 reads CASSLLAGAVKWELFF. Written as DNA, the CDR3 is TGTGCCAGCAGCTTACTAGCGGGAGCAGTAAAATGGGAGCTGTTTTTT.

The chain has TRBV19 and TRBJ2-7, with 7 bases aligning to TRBD1. The junction had 16 bases not matched to a gene; V was cut back by 9 bases and J by 2 bases. CDR1 and CDR2 (germline): LNHDA, SQIVND (reference sequence). This CDR3 is 16 amino acids long. CDR3: CASKKRTGTQTYEQYF. Here the CDR3 DNA reads TGTGCCAGCAAAAAAAGGACAGGTACCCAAACCTACGAGCAGTACTTC. Variable domain in full (rest from reference TRBV19 and TRBJ2-7): DGGITQSPKYLFRKEGQNVTLSCEQNLNHDAMYWYRQDPGQGLRLIYYSQIVNDFQKGDIAEGYSVSREKKESFPLTVTSAQKNPTAFYLCASKKRTGTQTYEQYFGPGTRLTVT.

J is TRBJ1-1 and V is TRBV27; 9 bases fit TRBD1. The length of the CDR3 is 12 residues. CDR1 MNHEY and CDR2 SMNVEV come from the germline V gene (reference sequence). J gave up 6 bases and V 7 bases, and 3 bases lay outside the gene matches. In nucleotides, the CDR3 is TGTGCCAGCATGAGGACAGGGGCTGAAGCTTTCTTT. This translates into CASMRTGAEAFF.

The genes are TRBV7-9 and TRBJ1-1, with TRBD1 matching over 7 bases. CDR3 size: 15 residues. V gave up 3 bases and J gave up 4 bases; unmatched junction bases: 8. Germline CDR1 reads SEHNR; CDR2 reads FQNEAQ (reference sequence). CDR3 nucleotides: TGTGCCAGCAGCTTGTCTGGGACAGCGAGCACTGAAGCTTTCTTT. As protein: CASSLSGTASTEAFF.

V gene TRBV10-2 combines with J gene TRBJ2-1, with D unclear. The V end lost 3 bases, the J end lost 4 bases, and 7 bases lay between the germline ends. The CDR3 is 13 residues long. Looked up from germline, CDR1 is WSHSY and CDR2 is SAAADI. CDR3 sequence (DNA): TGCGCCAGCAGTGACCAGGTTTACAATGAGCAGTTCTTC. Translating it yields CASSDQVYNEQFF.